The T cell receptor beta chain under discussion was sequenced for a study of cytomegalovirus exposure and HLA in healthy donors. Study as a whole: About 85 million unique TCR sequences came from HLA-typed donors in an early release.

V lost 5 bases and J lost 9, with 14 bases in between. The germline CDR1 and CDR2 sequences are SQVTM and ANQGSEA. The CDR3 covers 12 residues. Within the sample, this clone is medium-sized (0.01 to 0.1%). Every donor was a healthy person donating bone marrow. This PCR relied on a set of 60 Vbeta primers and 13 Jbeta primers. Sequencing was performed with immunoSEQ multiplex PCR; in TCRdb, only in-frame clones are kept and a portion is missing. The sample includes under 200,000 clones, more than 60% of them seen just once. This sequence originates from a male donor in good health and CMV-seronegative. V gene TRBV29-1 combines with J gene TRBJ2-1; a weak D match, TRBD1 (6 bases). Sequenced sample: PBMCs. CDR3 DNA sequence: TGCAGCGTTACAGGGAGTAGGGGTGAGCAGTTCTTC. This codes for CSVTGSRGEQFF.